A single sample gave rise to the 17 T cell receptor beta chains below, sequenced in a study of early T cells in non-severe SARS-CoV-2 infection (dated by TCRdb to the early 2020s). The library was produced with 5' RACE. For sequencing, a NextSeq 500 was employed. TCRdb itself trimmed the public reads at Q25 with fastp, ran MiXCR and retained productive beta chains. Each entry is one CDR3 protein sequence, shown with its most common DNA and genes. The sample table holds approximately 66,000 distinct CDR3 sequences, of which 13% were seen once. The ten largest clones add up to 4.5% to 6.5% of the sample. Source material: whole blood. Source of these receptors: an adult who was a healthcare worker with PCR-confirmed SARS-CoV-2 infection or an uninfected control (not recorded which).

This rearrangement joins TRBV19 to TRBJ2-5; 7 nucleotides match TRBD1. Unmatched junction bases numbered 5, after V lost 5 bases and J lost 5 bases. Germline values: CDR1 LNHDA, CDR2 SQIVND (reference sequence). CDR3 length: 13 residues. The CDR3 here is CASSEGATETQYF. In DNA form, the CDR3 reads TGTGCCAGTAGTGAGGGGGCGACGGAGACCCAGTACTTC. The full variable domain, in which reference TRBV19 and TRBJ2-5 provide the parts outside the CDR3, is DGGITQSPKYLFRKEGQNVTLSCEQNLNHDAMYWYRQDPGQGLRLIYYSQIVNDFQKGDIAEGYSVSREKKESFPLTVTSAQKNPTAFYLCASSEGATETQYFGPGTRLLVL.

This clonotype has just a few counts. The chain recombines TRBV20-1 with TRBJ2-3, with 10 bases matching TRBD2. Losses at the gene ends were 2 bases for V and 1 base for J; bases not matched to a gene: 6. This CDR3 is 16 amino acids long. Germline CDR1 reads DFQATT; CDR2 reads SNEGSKA (reference sequence). CDR3 DNA sequence: TGCAGTGCTAGACGAATAGCGGGAGGAGGCACAGATACGCAGTATTTT. This codes for CSARRIAGGGTDTQYF.

A few counts support this clonotype. The chain carries TRBV10-3 and TRBJ2-2; 9 nucleotides match TRBD2. Germline trimming cut 4 bases from V and 7 bases from J; bases unmatched to any gene: 7. The CDR3 length is 15 residues. Germline V gene data show CDR1 as ENHRY and CDR2 as SYGVKD. The CDR3 nucleotides are TGTGCCATCAGTGGACGGGGACTAGCTAACGGGGAGCTGTTTTTT. It translates to CAISGRGLANGELFF.

This clonotype was seen a few times. Written as DNA, the CDR3 is TGCGCCAGCAGCCAAAACCCAGGGCTGAATACCCAGTACTTC. It codes for CASSQNPGLNTQYF. This chain uses TRBV4-3 with TRBJ2-5, with TRBD1 as a possible D gene (5 bases). The germline V gene encodes CDR1 LGHNA and CDR2 YSLEER. The CDR3 consists of 14 residues. With 2 bases removed from V and 8 bases from J, the gap between germline ends came to 15 bases.

This clonotype was recorded a few times. The chain carries TRBV2 and TRBJ2-5, with no clear D. This CDR3 has 14 residues. V dropped 4 bases and J dropped 0 bases, with 9 bases sitting between them. Germline CDR1 SNHLY, CDR2 FYNNEI. In DNA, the CDR3 is TGTGCCAGCAGTGCAACAGTGTACCAAGAGACCCAGTACTTC. This codes for CASSATVYQETQYF.

This clonotype came up many times. This chain joins TRBV7-9 and TRBJ2-5; no clear D gene. This CDR3 is 15 amino acids long. Germline V gene data show CDR1 as SEHNR and CDR2 as FQNEAQ (reference sequence). V lost 5 bases and J lost 4, with 17 bases in between. The CDR3 sequence is CASSPRPGLIETQYF. CDR3 bases: TGTGCCAGCAGCCCCAGGCCAGGCTTAATAGAGACCCAGTACTTC.

This sequence joins TRBV19 and TRBJ2-5; weak D call: TRBD2 (6 bases). The CDR3 totals 13 residues. V shed 5 bases and J shed 2 bases, with 9 bases lying between them. CDR1 LNHDA and CDR2 SQIVND come from the germline V gene (reference sequence). CDR3 bases: TGTGCCAGTAGTGCGGGACCGCAAGAGACCCAGTACTTC. It encodes CASSAGPQETQYF.

The chain couples TRBV4-1 to TRBJ2-1, with 8 nucleotides matching TRBD1. V was pared by 0 bases and J by 7 bases, with 5 bases of the junction left unmatched. The CDR3 extends over 15 amino acids. From germline, CDR1 is MGHRA and CDR2 YSYEKL. CDR3 coding DNA: TGCGCCAGCAGCCAAGATCAGGGGGCGGTGAATGAGCAGTTCTTC. Residues: CASSQDQGAVNEQFF.

In this sample, this clonotype turned up many times. The rearrangement joins TRBV12-3 or TRBV12-4 to TRBJ2-1; no reliable D call. The CDR3 totals 13 residues. V was cut by 8 bases and J by 0 bases, with 8 bases left in between. CDR3 sequence: CASRPDSYNEQFF. The DNA of the CDR3 is TGTGCCAGCCGCCCAGACTCCTACAATGAGCAGTTCTTC.

This chain links TRBV2 with TRBJ1-5; TRBD1 agrees at 8 bases. The CDR3 is 14 amino acids. Trimming cost V 6 bases and J 4 bases; bases outside gene matches: 5. Germline CDR1 and CDR2: SNHLY and FYNNEI. This CDR3 is CASRTDRGNQPQHF. CDR3 nucleotides: TGTGCCAGCAGAACCGACAGGGGTAATCAGCCCCAGCATTTT.

This clonotype counts as medium-sized (0.01 to 0.1%). The chain recombines TRBV4-1 with TRBJ2-5, with 7 bases that match TRBD1. The CDR3 spans 16 residues. Germline loops: CDR1 MGHRA, CDR2 YSYEKL. Trimming at V came to 0 bases and at J to 2 bases, leaving 6 bases not matched to a gene. In DNA, the CDR3 is TGCGCCAGCAGCCAAGACGGGACAGCATTGCAAGAGACCCAGTACTTC. Translating it yields CASSQDGTALQETQYF.

This clonotype was counted ten times or more. The V gene is TRBV7-9, the J gene TRBJ2-7; TRBD2 is a possible D gene (5 bases). V was pared by 2 bases and J by 0 bases, with 8 bases between. The germline CDR1 and CDR2 sequences are SEHNR and FQNEAQ (reference sequence). CDR3 size: 14 residues. In DNA, the CDR3 is TGTGCCAGCAGCTTATACGGGGTCTCCTACGAGCAGTACTTC. This translates into CASSLYGVSYEQYF.

This clonotype was found many times. The chain recombines TRBV5-4 with TRBJ2-1; D unclear. Germline V gives CDR1 SGHNT, CDR2 YYREEE (reference sequence). This CDR3 is 15 amino acids long. Trimming removed 0 bases at V and 3 bases at J, with 10 bases between. The CDR3 sequence is CASSLGESYYNEQFF. CDR3 DNA: TGTGCCAGCAGCTTGGGCGAGAGCTACTACAATGAGCAGTTCTTC.

This clonotype was observed at least ten times. This chain uses TRBV7-2 with TRBJ2-1; 10 bases line up with TRBD1. Germline V gene lookup returns CDR1 SGHTA and CDR2 FQGNSA. V lost 3 bases and J lost 2; bases outside the gene matches: 10. This CDR3 region has 18 residues. CDR3 DNA sequence: TGTGCCAGCAGCTTGACAGGGGGCGGCCTTCGGGCCTACAATGAGCAGTTCTTC. Its translation is CASSLTGGGLRAYNEQFF.

This clonotype was recorded a few times. The chain links TRBV20-1 to TRBJ1-5; D gene uncertain. This CDR3 is 14 amino acids long. With 1 base removed from V and 0 bases from J, the gap between germline ends came to 7 bases. Germline CDR1 reads DFQATT; CDR2 reads SNEGSKA (reference sequence). CDR3 sequence: CSARGHYSNQPQHF. CDR3 bases: TGCAGTGCTAGAGGACATTATAGCAATCAGCCCCAGCATTTT.

Many counts were recorded for this clonotype. The chain uses TRBV27 and TRBJ2-1; no firm D call. The CDR3 extends over 14 amino acids. Germline V gives CDR1 MNHEY, CDR2 SMNVEV (reference sequence). V was cut by 0 bases and J by 4 bases, with 7 bases left in between. This chain's CDR3 is CASSLSEVYNEQFF. CDR3 nucleotides: TGTGCCAGCAGTTTATCAGAGGTATACAATGAGCAGTTCTTC.

This clonotype was seen ten or more times. The genes are TRBV7-2 and TRBJ1-5, with unresolved D. The CDR3 consists of 15 residues. Germline-derived CDR1 and CDR2 are SGHTA and FQGNSA. V was clipped by 5 bases and J by 0 bases, with 11 bases between them. The CDR3 sequence: CASSPSGPSNQPQHF. The DNA of the CDR3 is TGTGCCAGCAGCCCATCCGGACCTAGCAATCAGCCCCAGCATTTT.